The 16 T cell receptor beta chains below all came from one sample that was sequenced in a study of shared clonotypes between healthy human individuals. Sequenced by immunoSEQ multiplex PCR; TCRdb stores in-frame clones only, minus some. Of 2,100,000 or so clones listed, 90% to 97% are singletons. Material: naive CD4+ T cells sorted from blood. Subset here: CD45RA+ positively selected. These receptors all stem from a man aged 18-30 years in good health.

V gene TRBV29-1 combines with J gene TRBJ1-3; no clear D. Germline V CDR1 and CDR2: SQVTM, ANQGSEA. The CDR3 spans 12 residues. Trimming pared 4 bases from V and 0 bases from J, leaving 4 bases between. The chain's CDR3 is CSVVRSGNTIYF. CDR3 sequence (DNA): TGCAGCGTTGTCCGCTCTGGAAACACCATATATTTT.

With regard to this clone: This sample includes further DNA sequences coding for the same CDR3. The gene calls are TRBV5-1 and TRBJ1-4; 8 nucleotides agree with TRBD1. The CDR3 contains 15 residues. Germline V gene data show CDR1 as SGHRS and CDR2 as YFSETQ. After removal of 0 bases from V and 8 bases from J, the junction contained 6 bases not matched to a gene. The CDR3: CASSLAGQGGEKLFF. CDR3 coding DNA: TGCGCCAGCAGCTTGGCCGGACAGGGAGGCGAAAAACTGTTTTTT.

V is TRBV29-1 and J is TRBJ2-5; the match to TRBD2 covers 7 bases. The J segment lost 1 base and the V segment lost 6 bases, leaving 5 bases of the junction unmatched. The germline CDR1 and CDR2 sequences are SQVTM and ANQGSEA. This CDR3 is 13 amino acids long. CDR3 DNA sequence: TGCAGCGTGTTGACTAGCAGCCAAGAGACCCAGTACTTC. Its protein product is CSVLTSSQETQYF.

The CDR3 loop reads CASSEQLWGNYGYTF. The CDR3 coding sequence is TGTGCCAGCAGTGAACAACTGTGGGGGAACTATGGCTACACCTTC. V is TRBV6-1 and J is TRBJ1-2; perhaps TRBD1 as D (5 bases). Trimming cost V 2 bases and J 2 bases, with 12 bases left between them. Germline V CDR1 and CDR2: MNHNS, SASEGT. CDR3 length equals 15 residues.

The chain joins TRBV19 to TRBJ1-1; D is ambiguous. The CDR3 has 13 amino acids. Germline loops: CDR1 LNHDA, CDR2 SQIVND (reference sequence). V was clipped by 6 bases and J by 1 base, with 9 bases between them. This chain's CDR3 is CASRSMANTEAFF. The DNA for the CDR3 is TGTGCCAGTAGGTCAATGGCGAACACTGAAGCTTTCTTT. Drawing the rest from reference TRBV19 and TRBJ1-1, the complete variable domain is DGGITQSPKYLFRKEGQNVTLSCEQNLNHDAMYWYRQDPGQGLRLIYYSQIVNDFQKGDIAEGYSVSREKKESFPLTVTSAQKNPTAFYLCASRSMANTEAFFGQGTRLTVV.

The chain combines TRBV2 with TRBJ2-1, with 9 bases aligning to TRBD2. J was trimmed by 9 bases and V by 6 bases; bases with no gene match: 9. The CDR3 runs 14 residues. The germline gives CDR1 SNHLY, CDR2 FYNNEI. The CDR3 sequence is CASRVGLAGTEQFF. In DNA form, the CDR3 reads TGTGCCAGCAGGGTGGGGCTAGCGGGAACTGAGCAGTTCTTC.

This clone has a single count. The gene calls are TRBV19 and TRBJ2-7; TRBD1 aligns across 7 bases. Germline values: CDR1 LNHDA, CDR2 SQIVND (reference sequence). This CDR3 comprises 14 residues. V was pared by 10 bases and J by 7 bases, with 16 bases of the junction left unmatched. The CDR3 spells CATRTGTALGEQYF. Written as DNA, the CDR3 is TGTGCCACCCGCACCGGGACAGCCTTGGGAGAGCAGTACTTC. Supplemented by reference TRBV19 and TRBJ2-7, the full variable domain reads DGGITQSPKYLFRKEGQNVTLSCEQNLNHDAMYWYRQDPGQGLRLIYYSQIVNDFQKGDIAEGYSVSREKKESFPLTVTSAQKNPTAFYLCATRTGTALGEQYFGPGTRLTVT.

The genes are TRBV6-5 and TRBJ2-5; 8 bases are a match to TRBD1. This CDR3 region has 14 residues. Trimming at V came to 3 bases and at J to 5 bases, leaving 5 bases not matched to a gene. The germline gives CDR1 MNHEY, CDR2 SVGAGI. The CDR3 reads CASSYQDRAETQYF. The CDR3 nucleotides are TGTGCCAGCAGTTATCAGGACAGGGCGGAGACCCAGTACTTC.

This clone occurred once. The gene calls are TRBV19 and TRBJ1-5; no clear D. The CDR3 extends over 14 amino acids. Looked up from germline, CDR1 is LNHDA and CDR2 is SQIVND (reference sequence). V was clipped by 3 bases and J by 0 bases, with 6 bases between them. CDR3 nucleotide sequence: TGTGCCAGTAGTATGGAGGATAGCAATCAGCCCCAGCATTTT. It yields the protein CASSMEDSNQPQHF.

V and J are TRBV9 and TRBJ2-1, with D perhaps matching TRBD2 (6 bases). The CDR3 totals 15 residues. The V end was cut by 1 base, the J end by 4 bases, with 12 bases between. Germline V gene lookup returns CDR1 SGDLS and CDR2 YYNGEE. In DNA, the CDR3 is TGTGCCAGCAGCGTATATAGCGGATCTTACAATGAGCAGTTCTTC. Its translation is CASSVYSGSYNEQFF.

This clone was seen just once. This CDR3 is also generated by other DNA sequences in the sample. The chain joins TRBV6-1 to TRBJ2-2; D is unclear. Trimming pared 5 bases from V and 1 base from J, leaving 2 bases between. Germline V lookup: CDR1 MNHNS, CDR2 SASEGT. The CDR3 consists of 12 residues. The CDR3 bases are TGTGCCAGCAGTCGGAACACCGGGGAGCTGTTTTTT. As protein: CASSRNTGELFF.

The chain employs TRBV7-2 and TRBJ2-3; maybe TRBD2 (6 bases). V dropped 5 bases and J dropped 0 bases, with 12 bases sitting between them. The CDR3 spans 15 residues. The germline V gene encodes CDR1 SGHTA and CDR2 FQGNSA. CDR3 in DNA: TGTGCCAGCAGCCCCTCCGGGACTAGCACAGATACGCAGTATTTT. Translated: CASSPSGTSTDTQYF. Full variable domain (remainder filled in from reference TRBV7-2 and TRBJ2-3): GAGVSQSPSNKVTEKGKDVELRCDPISGHTALYWYRQSLGQGLEFLIYFQGNSAPDKSGLPSDRFSAERTGGSVSTLTIQRTQQEDSAVYLCASSPSGTSTDTQYFGPGTRLTVL.

The chain uses TRBV28 and TRBJ2-7; 10 positions agree with TRBD2. Looked up from germline, CDR1 is MDHEN and CDR2 is SYDVKM. Trimming took 6 bases from V and 3 from J; bases not matched to a gene: 11. The CDR3 has 16 residues. CDR3 in DNA: TGTGCCAGCAGCCCCCCAGCGGGGGGGCAAAGCTACGAGCAGTACTTC. Amino acid sequence: CASSPPAGGQSYEQYF.

DNA for the CDR3: TGTGCCAGCAGTCCTAGTTGGTCGAACACAGATACGCAGTATTTT. Translated, it gives CASSPSWSNTDTQYF. The genes are TRBV2 and TRBJ2-3, with D unclear. V lost 5 bases to trimming and J lost 2 bases, with 14 bases between them. The CDR3 is made up of 15 amino acids. The germline V gene encodes CDR1 SNHLY and CDR2 FYNNEI.

The genes are TRBV6-5 and TRBJ2-7; TRBD2 matches at 7 bases. V lost 0 bases to trimming and J lost 1 base; unmatched junction nucleotides: 6. Looked up from germline, CDR1 is MNHEY and CDR2 is SVGAGI. The CDR3 length is 16 residues. CDR3 DNA sequence: TGTGCCAGCAGTTACTCGTTGGCGGGAGTGTCCTACGAGCAGTACTTC. This gives the protein CASSYSLAGVSYEQYF.

The chain combines TRBV27 with TRBJ2-7; no reliable D call. CDR3 length equals 13 residues. The germline V gene encodes CDR1 MNHEY and CDR2 SMNVEV (reference sequence). The V end was cut by 4 bases, the J end by 1 base, with 8 bases between. CDR3 residues: CASSSPSSYEQYF. CDR3 DNA: TGTGCCAGCAGTTCCCCCAGTTCCTACGAGCAGTACTTC.